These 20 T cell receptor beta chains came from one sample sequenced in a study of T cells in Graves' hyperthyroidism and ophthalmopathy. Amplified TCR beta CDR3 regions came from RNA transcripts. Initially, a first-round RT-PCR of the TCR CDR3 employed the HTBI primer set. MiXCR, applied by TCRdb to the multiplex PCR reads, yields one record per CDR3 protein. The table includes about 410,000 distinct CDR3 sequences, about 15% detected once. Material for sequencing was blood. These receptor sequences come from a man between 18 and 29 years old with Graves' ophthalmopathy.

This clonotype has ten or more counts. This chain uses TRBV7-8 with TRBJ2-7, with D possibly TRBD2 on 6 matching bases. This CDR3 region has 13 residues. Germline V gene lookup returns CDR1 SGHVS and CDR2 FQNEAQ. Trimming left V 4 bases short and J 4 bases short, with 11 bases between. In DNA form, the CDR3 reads TGTGCCAGCAGCTCATTAGCGGTTTACGAGCAGTACTTC. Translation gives CASSSLAVYEQYF.

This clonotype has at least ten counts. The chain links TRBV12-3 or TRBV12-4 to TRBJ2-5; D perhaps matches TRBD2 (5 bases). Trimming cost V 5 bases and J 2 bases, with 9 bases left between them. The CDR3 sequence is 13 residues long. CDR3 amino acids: CASSGRLQETQYF. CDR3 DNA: TGTGCCAGCAGTGGACGACTACAAGAGACCCAGTACTTC.

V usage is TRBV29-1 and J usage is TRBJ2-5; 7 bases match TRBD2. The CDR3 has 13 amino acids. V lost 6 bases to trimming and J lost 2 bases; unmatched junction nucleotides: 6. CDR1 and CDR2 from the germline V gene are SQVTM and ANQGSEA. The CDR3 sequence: CSVGGRVQETQYF. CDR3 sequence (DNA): TGCAGCGTGGGGGGGAGGGTTCAAGAGACCCAGTACTTC.

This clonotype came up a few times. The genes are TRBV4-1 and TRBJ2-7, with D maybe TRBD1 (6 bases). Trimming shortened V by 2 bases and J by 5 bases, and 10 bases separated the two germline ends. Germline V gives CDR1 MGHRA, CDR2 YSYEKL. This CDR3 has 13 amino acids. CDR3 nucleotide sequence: TGCGCCAGCAGCCAACCGGGACAAGACGAGCAGTACTTC. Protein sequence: CASSQPGQDEQYF.

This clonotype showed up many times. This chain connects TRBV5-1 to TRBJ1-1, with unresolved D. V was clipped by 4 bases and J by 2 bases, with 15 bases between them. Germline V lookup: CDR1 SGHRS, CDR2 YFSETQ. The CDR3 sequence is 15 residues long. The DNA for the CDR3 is TGCGCCAGCAGCGGGAAAGACCGAGATAACACTGAAGCTTTCTTT. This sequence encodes CASSGKDRDNTEAFF. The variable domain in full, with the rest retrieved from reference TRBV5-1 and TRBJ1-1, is KAGVTQTPRYLIKTRGQQVTLSCSPISGHRSVSWYQQTPGQGLQFLFEYFSETQRNKGNFPGRFSGRQFSNSRSEMNVSTLELGDSALYLCASSGKDRDNTEAFFGQGTRLTVV.

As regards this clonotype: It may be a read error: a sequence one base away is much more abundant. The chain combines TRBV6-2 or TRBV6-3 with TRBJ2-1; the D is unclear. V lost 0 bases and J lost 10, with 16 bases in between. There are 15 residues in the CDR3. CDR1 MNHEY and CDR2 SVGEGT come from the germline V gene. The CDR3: CASSYSSVGGYEQFF. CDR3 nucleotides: TGTGCCAGCAGTTACTCTTCAGTTGGCGGTTACGAGCAGTTCTTC.

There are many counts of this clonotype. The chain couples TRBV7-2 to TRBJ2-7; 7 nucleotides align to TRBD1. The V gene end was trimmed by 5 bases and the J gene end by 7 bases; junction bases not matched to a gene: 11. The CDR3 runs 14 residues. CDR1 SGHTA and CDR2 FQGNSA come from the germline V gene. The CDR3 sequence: CASSKTWTGDEQYF. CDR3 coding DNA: TGTGCCAGCAGCAAAACTTGGACAGGTGATGAGCAGTACTTC.

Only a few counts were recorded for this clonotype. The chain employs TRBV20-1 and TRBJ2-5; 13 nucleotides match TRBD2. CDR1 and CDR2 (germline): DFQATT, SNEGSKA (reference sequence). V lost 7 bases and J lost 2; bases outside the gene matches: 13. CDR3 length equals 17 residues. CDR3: CSVNGLAGAINQETQYF. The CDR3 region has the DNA TGCAGTGTCAACGGACTAGCGGGAGCCATTAATCAAGAGACCCAGTACTTC.

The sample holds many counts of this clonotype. This chain's CDR3 is CASSQNRGLGGYTF. DNA for the CDR3: TGTGCCAGCAGCCAAAACAGGGGATTGGGCGGCTACACCTTC. The V gene is TRBV3-1, the J gene TRBJ1-2; 7 bases match TRBD1. Germline CDR1 and CDR2: LGHDT and YNNKEL (reference sequence). The CDR3 extends over 14 amino acids. V lost 2 bases to trimming and J lost 8 bases; unmatched junction nucleotides: 8.

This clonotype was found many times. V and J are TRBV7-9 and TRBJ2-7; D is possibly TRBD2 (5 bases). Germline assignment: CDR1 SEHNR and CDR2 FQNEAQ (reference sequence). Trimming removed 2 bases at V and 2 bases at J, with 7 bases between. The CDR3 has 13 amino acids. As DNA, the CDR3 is TGTGCCAGCAGCTTACTAGCTACCTACGAGCAGTACTTC. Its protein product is CASSLLATYEQYF. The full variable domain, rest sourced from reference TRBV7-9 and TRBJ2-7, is DTGVSQNPRHKITKRGQNVTFRCDPISEHNRLYWYRQTLGQGPEFLTYFQNEAQLEKSRLLSDRFSAERPKGSFSTLEIQRTEQGDSAMYLCASSLLATYEQYFGPGTRLTVT.

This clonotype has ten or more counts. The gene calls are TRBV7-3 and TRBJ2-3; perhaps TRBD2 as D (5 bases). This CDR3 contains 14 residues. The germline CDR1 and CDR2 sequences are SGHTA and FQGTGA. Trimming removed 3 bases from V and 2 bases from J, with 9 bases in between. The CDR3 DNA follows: TGTGCCAGCAGCTTTACCGGGGACACAGATACGCAGTATTTT. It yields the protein CASSFTGDTDTQYF. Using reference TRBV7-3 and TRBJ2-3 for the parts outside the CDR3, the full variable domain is GAGVSQTPSNKVTEKGKYVELRCDPISGHTALYWYRQSLGQGPEFLIYFQGTGAADDSGLPNDRFFAVRPEGSVSTLKIQRTERGDSAVYLCASSFTGDTDTQYFGPGTRLTVL.

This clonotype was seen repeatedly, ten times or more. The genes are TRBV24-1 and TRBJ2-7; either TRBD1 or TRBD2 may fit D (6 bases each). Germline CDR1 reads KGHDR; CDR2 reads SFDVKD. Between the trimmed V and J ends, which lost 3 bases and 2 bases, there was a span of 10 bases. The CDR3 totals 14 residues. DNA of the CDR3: TGTGCCACCAGTGATGGGGGGCGCCCCTACGAGCAGTACTTC. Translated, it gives CATSDGGRPYEQYF.

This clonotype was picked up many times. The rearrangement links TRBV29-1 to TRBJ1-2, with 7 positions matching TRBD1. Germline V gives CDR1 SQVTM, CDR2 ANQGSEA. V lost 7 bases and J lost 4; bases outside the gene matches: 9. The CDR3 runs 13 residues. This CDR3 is CSARDSAGYGYTF. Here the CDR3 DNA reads TGCAGCGCTCGGGACAGTGCGGGCTATGGCTACACCTTC.

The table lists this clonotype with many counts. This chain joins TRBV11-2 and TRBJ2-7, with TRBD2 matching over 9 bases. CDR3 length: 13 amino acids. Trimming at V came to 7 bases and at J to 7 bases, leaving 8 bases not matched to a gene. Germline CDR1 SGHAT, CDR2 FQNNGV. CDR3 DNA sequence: TGTGCCAGCAACAAGGTCCTAGCGGGGGAGCAGTACTTC. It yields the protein CASNKVLAGEQYF.

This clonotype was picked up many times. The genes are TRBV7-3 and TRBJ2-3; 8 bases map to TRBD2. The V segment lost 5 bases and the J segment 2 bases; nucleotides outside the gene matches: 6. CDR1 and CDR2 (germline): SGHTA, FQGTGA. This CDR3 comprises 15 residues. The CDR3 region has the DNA TGTGCCAGCAGCCTTAGCGGGGAAGTCACAGATACGCAGTATTTT. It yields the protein CASSLSGEVTDTQYF.

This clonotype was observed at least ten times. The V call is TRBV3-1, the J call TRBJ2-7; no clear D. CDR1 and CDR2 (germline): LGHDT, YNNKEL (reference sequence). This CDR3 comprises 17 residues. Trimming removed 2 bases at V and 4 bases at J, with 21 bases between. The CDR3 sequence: CASSQTALLGHLYEQYF. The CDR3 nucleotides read TGTGCCAGCAGCCAAACGGCGCTCCTCGGCCATTTGTACGAGCAGTACTTC.

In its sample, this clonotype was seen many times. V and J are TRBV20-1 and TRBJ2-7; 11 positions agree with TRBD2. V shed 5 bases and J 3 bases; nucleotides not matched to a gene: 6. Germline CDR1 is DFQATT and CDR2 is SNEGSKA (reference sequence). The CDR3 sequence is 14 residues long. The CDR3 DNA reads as TGCAGTGCTTTGACTAGCGGGGATCTCTACGAGCAGTACTTC. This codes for CSALTSGDLYEQYF.

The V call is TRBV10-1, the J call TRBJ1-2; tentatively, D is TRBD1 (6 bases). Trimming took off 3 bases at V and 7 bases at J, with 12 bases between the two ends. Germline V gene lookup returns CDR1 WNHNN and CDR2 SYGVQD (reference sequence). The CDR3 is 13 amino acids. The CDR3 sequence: CASSDREGGGYTF. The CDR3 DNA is TGCGCCAGCAGTGACAGGGAAGGGGGTGGCTACACCTTC.

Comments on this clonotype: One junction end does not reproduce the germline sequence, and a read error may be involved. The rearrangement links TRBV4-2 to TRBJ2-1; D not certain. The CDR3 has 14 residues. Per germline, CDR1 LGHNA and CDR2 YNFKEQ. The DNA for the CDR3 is TGTGTCAGCAGCCCCCCCCTGACCAGCAAGGAGCAGTTCTTC. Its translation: CVSSPPLTSKEQFF.

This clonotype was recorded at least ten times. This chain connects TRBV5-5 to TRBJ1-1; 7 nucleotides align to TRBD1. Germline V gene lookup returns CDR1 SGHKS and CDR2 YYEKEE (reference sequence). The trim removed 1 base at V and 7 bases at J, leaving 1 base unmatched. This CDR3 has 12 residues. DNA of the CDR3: TGTGCCAGCAGCTTGTGGGACAGTGAAGCTTTCTTT. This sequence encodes CASSLWDSEAFF.